This T cell receptor beta chain was sequenced for a study of T-cell reconstitution after alpha-beta-depleted transplantation in children (TCRdb year 2016). Regarding the complete study: The study quantitatively tracked T-cell immune reconstitution after TCRalphabeta/CD19-depleted allogeneic hematopoietic cell transplantation in children using TCR repertoire profiling.

The treatment or condition label on this specimen signifies: allogeneic hematopoietic cell transplantation with graft depleted of TCRalphabeta T cells and CD19 B cells. Transplant recipients were children who received TCRalphabeta/CD19-depleted allogeneic hematopoietic cell grafts. This clonotype has a handful of counts. Its antigen specificity is not known. Base qualities are not recorded, but no much larger clone differs from it by a single base. Receptors were amplified or captured by PCR. Instrument on record: Illumina HiSeq 2500. TCR library preparation used molecular barcoding, with unique molecular identifiers applied to normalize quantification of the TCRbeta repertoire. The public reads were run again by TCRdb, first through fastp at Q25 and then through MiXCR, and only productive beta chains were kept. Entries that share a CDR3 protein sequence are merged under the most common genes and DNA. Here the sample has some 840,000 distinct CDR3 sequences; around 17% occur a single time. Clones ranked in the top ten supply approximately 5% of the sample.

V was cut back by 4 bases and J by 4 bases, leaving a gap of 11 bases between them. CDR1 SQVTM and CDR2 ANQGSEA were looked up in the germline V gene. Spanning cysteine to phenylalanine, the CDR3 consists of 13 amino acids. Solely the CDR3 DNA is kept, with 39 bases framed from the first base. The full study reports these points: The high TCRbeta diversity at day 60 in some patients was ascribed to recipient T cells and intrathymic progenitors that had survived conditioning. The frequencies of hyperexpanded clones fell over the following months, and after one year, T-cell counts and TCRbeta diversity were mostly attributed to newly produced T cells. Apparently early alphabetaT-cell count recovery about two months after transplant reportedly relied on only several hundred rapidly expanded clones derived from non-depleted graft cells.

The TCR comes from a male patient aged 10-17 years who had a stem cell transplant for acute lymphoblastic leukemia, so the T cells may come from the graft donor. The chain was built from TRBV29-1 and TRBJ2-1, with the D segment identity uncertain. The specimen was PBMCs, mostly from graft donor cells, collected 360 days after TCRalphabeta/CD19-depleted stem cell transplant. The nucleotide sequence reads as follows: TGCAGCGTTGCCGCGTACTTTTACAATGAGCAGTTCTTC. Its amino acids are CSVAAYFYNEQFF.